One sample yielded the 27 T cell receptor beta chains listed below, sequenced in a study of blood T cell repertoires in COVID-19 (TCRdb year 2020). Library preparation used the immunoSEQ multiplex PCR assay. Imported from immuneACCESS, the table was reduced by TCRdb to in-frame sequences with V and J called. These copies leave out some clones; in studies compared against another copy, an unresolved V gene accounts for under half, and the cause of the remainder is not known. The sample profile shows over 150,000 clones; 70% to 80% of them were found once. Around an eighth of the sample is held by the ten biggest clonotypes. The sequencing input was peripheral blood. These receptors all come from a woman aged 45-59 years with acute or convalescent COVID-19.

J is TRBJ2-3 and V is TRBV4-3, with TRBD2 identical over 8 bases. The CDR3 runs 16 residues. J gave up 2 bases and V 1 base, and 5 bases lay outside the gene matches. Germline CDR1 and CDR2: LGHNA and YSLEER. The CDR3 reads CASSQVNSGITDTQYF. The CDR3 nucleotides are TGCGCCAGCAGCCAAGTAAATAGCGGGATCACAGATACGCAGTATTTT.

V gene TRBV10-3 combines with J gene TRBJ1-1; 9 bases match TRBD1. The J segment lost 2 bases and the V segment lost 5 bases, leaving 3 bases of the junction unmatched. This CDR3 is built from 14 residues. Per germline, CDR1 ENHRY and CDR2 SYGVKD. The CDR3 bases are TGTGCCATCAGTCGGGACAGGGAAAACACTGAAGCTTTCTTT. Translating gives CAISRDRENTEAFF.

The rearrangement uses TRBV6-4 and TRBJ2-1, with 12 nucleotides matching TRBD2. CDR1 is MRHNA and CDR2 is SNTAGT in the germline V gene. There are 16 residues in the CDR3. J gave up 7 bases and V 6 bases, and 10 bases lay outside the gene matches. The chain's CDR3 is CASSTLAGGLLNEQFF. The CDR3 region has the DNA TGTGCCAGCAGCACGCTAGCGGGGGGGCTGTTAAATGAGCAGTTCTTC.

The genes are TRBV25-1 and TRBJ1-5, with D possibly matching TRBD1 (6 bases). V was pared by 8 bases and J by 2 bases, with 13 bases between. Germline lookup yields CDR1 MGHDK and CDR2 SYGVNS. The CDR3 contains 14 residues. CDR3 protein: CASSRAGGNQPQHF. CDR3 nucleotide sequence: TGTGCCAGCTCCCGGGCAGGGGGCAATCAGCCCCAGCATTTT.

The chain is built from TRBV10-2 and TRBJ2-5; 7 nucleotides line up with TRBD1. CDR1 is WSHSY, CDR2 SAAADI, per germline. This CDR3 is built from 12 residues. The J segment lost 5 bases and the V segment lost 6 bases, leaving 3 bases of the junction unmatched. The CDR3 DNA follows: TGCGCCAGCAGACAGGGGTACGAGACCCAGTACTTC. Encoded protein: CASRQGYETQYF.

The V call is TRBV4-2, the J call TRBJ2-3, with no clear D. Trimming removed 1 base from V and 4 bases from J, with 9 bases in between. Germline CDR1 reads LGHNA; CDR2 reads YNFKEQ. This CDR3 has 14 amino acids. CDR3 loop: CASSQVLGPDTQYF. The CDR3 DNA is TGTGCCAGCAGCCAAGTTCTGGGCCCAGATACGCAGTATTTT.

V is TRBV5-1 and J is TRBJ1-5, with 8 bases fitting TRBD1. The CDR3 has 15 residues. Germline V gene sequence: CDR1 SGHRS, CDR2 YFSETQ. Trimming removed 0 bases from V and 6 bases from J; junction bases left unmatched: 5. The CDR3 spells CASSLGTGLAQPQHF. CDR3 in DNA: TGCGCCAGCAGCTTGGGGACAGGGCTTGCTCAGCCCCAGCATTTT. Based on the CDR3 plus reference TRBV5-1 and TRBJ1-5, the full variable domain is KAGVTQTPRYLIKTRGQQVTLSCSPISGHRSVSWYQQTPGQGLQFLFEYFSETQRNKGNFPGRFSGRQFSNSRSEMNVSTLELGDSALYLCASSLGTGLAQPQHFGDGTRLSIL.

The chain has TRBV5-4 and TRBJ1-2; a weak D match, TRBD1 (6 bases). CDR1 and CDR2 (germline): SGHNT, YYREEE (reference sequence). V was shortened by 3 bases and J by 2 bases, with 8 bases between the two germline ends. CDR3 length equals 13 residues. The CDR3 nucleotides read TGTGCCAGCAGCTGGGACACCAACTATGGCTACACCTTC. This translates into CASSWDTNYGYTF.

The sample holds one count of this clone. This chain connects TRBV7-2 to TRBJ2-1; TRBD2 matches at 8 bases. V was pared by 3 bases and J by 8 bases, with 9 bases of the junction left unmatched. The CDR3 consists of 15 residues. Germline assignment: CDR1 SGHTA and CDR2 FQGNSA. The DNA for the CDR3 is TGTGCCAGCAGCTTCAGCGGGAGAGCTGGGGATGAGCAGTTCTTC. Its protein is CASSFSGRAGDEQFF.

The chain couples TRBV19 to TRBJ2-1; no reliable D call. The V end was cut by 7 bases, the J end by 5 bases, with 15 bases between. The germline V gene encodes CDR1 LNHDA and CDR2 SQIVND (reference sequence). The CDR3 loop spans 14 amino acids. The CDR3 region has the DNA TGTGCCAGTACCCCTTCGGCGGTGCACAATGAGCAGTTCTTC. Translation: CASTPSAVHNEQFF.

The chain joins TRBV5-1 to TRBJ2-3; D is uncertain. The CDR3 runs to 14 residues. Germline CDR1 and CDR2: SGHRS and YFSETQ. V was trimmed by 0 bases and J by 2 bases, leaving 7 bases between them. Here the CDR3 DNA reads TGCGCCAGCAGCTTGGAATATCCCACAGATACGCAGTATTTT. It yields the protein CASSLEYPTDTQYF.

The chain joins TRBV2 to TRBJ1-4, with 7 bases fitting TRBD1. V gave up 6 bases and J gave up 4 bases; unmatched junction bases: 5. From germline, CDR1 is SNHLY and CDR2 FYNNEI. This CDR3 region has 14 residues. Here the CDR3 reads CASSQTGSNEKLFF. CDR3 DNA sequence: TGTGCCAGCAGCCAGACAGGGAGTAATGAAAAACTGTTTTTT.

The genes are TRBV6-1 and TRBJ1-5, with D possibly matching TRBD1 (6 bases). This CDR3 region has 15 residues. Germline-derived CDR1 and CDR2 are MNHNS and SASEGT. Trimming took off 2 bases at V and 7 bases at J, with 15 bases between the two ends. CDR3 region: CASSEQRQGRQPQHF. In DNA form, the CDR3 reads TGTGCCAGCAGTGAACAGCGGCAGGGGAGACAGCCCCAGCATTTT.

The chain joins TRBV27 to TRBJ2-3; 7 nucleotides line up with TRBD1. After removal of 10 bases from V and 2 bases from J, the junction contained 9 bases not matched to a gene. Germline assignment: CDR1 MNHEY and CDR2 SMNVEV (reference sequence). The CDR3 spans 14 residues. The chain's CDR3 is CATRRQGTTDTQYF. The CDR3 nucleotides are TGTGCCACACGGAGACAGGGAACCACAGATACGCAGTATTTT.

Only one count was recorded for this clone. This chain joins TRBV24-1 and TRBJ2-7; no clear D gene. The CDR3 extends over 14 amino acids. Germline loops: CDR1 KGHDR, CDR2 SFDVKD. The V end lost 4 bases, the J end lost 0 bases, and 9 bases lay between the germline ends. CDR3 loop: CATSDAVSSYEQYF. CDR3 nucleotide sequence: TGTGCCACCAGTGACGCGGTTAGCTCCTACGAGCAGTACTTC.

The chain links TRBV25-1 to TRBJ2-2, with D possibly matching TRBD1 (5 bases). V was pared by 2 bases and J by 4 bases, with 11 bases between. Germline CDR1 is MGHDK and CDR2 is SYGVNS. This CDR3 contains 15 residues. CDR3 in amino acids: CASSEQGGFTGELFF. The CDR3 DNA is TGTGCCAGCAGTGAACAGGGCGGATTCACCGGGGAGCTGTTTTTT.

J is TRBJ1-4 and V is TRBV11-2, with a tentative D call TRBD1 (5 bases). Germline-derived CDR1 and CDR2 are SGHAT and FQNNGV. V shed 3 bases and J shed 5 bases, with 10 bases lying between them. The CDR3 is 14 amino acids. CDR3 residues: CASSLGGPNEKLFF. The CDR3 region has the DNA TGTGCCAGCAGCTTGGGGGGTCCCAATGAAAAACTGTTTTTT.

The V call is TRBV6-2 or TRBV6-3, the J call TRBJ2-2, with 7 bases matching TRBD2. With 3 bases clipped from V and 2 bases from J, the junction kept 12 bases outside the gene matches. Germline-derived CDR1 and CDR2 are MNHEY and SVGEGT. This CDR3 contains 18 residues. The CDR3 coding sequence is TGTGCCAGCAGTTATCCGACTAGCAAGCCCTCTAACACCGGGGAGCTGTTTTTT. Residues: CASSYPTSKPSNTGELFF.

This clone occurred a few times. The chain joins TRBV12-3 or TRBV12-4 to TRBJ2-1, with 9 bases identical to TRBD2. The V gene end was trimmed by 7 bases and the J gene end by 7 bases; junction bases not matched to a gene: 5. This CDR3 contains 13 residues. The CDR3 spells CASKTSGKNEQFF. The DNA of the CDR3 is TGTGCCAGCAAGACTAGCGGCAAAAATGAGCAGTTCTTC.

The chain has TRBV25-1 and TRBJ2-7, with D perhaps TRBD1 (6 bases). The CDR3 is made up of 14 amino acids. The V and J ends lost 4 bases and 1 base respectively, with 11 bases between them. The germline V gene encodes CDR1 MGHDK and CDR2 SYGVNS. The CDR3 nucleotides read TGTGCCAGCAGTGCCCAGGGGATTTCCTACGAGCAGTACTTC. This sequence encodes CASSAQGISYEQYF.

As DNA, the CDR3 is TGTGCCAGCAGCGATCAGTTCTATGGCTACACCTTC. Residues: CASSDQFYGYTF. The chain combines TRBV9 with TRBJ1-2; D call uncertain. V lost 3 bases and J 4 bases, leaving 7 bases between the germline ends. This CDR3 spans 12 amino acids. Germline lookup yields CDR1 SGDLS and CDR2 YYNGEE.

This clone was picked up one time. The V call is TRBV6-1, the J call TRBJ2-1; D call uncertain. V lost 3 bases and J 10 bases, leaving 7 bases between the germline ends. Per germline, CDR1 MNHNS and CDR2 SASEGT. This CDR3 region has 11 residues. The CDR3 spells CASSEFFEQFF. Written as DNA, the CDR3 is TGTGCCAGCAGTGAGTTCTTCGAGCAGTTCTTC.

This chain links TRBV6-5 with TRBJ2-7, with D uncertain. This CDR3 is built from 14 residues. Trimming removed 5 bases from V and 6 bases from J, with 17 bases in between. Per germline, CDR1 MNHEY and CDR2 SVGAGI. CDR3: CASSMPEKAAEQYF. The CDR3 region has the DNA TGTGCCAGCAGTATGCCAGAAAAGGCGGCCGAGCAGTACTTC.

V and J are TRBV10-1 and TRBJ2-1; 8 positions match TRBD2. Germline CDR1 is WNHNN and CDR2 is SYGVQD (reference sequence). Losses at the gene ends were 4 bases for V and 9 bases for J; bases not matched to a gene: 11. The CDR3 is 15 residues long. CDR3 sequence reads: CASSVSGGLRGEQFF. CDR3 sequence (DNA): TGCGCCAGCAGTGTGAGCGGGGGCCTCCGAGGTGAGCAGTTCTTC.

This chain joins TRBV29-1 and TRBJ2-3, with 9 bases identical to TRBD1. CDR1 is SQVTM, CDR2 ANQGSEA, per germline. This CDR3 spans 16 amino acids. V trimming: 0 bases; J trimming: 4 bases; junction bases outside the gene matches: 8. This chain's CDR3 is CSVEEEEDRGSDTQYF. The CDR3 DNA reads TGCAGCGTTGAAGAGGAGGAGGACAGGGGTTCAGATACGCAGTATTTT.

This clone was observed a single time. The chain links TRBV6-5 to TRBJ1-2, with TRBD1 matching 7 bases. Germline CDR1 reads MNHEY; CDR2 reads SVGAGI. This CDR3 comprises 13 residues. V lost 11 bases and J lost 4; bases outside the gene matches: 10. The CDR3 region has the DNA TGTGCCGGACGGACAGGCGTTTTCTATGGCTACACCTTC. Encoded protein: CAGRTGVFYGYTF.

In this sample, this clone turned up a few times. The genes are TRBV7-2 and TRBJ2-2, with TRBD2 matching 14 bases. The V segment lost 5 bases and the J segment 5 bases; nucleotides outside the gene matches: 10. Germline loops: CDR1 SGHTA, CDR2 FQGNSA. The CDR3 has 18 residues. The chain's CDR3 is CASSLGTSGRRITGELFF. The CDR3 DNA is TGTGCCAGCAGCCTAGGGACTAGCGGGAGAAGGATAACCGGGGAGCTGTTTTTT.